This T cell receptor beta chain is from a study of shared clonotypes between healthy human individuals. Terminally differentiated effector memory CD45RA+ cells were excluded from the naive CD8 cells, which were CD45RO-negative and positively selected for CCR7. This CDR3 has 16 residues. Deletions cut 5 bases from V and 0 bases from J, with 16 bases between. Germline CDR1 ENHRY, CDR2 SYGVKD. The method was immunoSEQ multiplex PCR; TCRdb's version includes in-frame clones alone and lacks a portion of them. The table includes about 680,000 clones, about 91% detected once. The origin of this receptor is a young man in good health. The sample comprised naive CD8+ T cells sorted from blood. The J gene is TRBJ1-2, the V gene TRBV10-3, with D possibly matching TRBD1 (5 bases). CDR3: CAISPGTGQPNYGYTF. The CDR3 DNA sequence: TGTGCCATCAGTCCCGGGACCGGGCAACCTAACTATGGCTACACCTTC.